Listed below are T cell receptor beta chains from one sample, sequenced in a study of shared clonotypes between healthy human individuals. Profiled with immunoSEQ multiplex PCR; TCRdb holds only in-frame clones, not every one. Here the sample spans about 820,000 clones, around 92% being singletons. Sequenced material: naive CD8+ T cells sorted from blood. All receptors derive from a man between 25 and 39 years old in good health. Each CDR3 is given with its conserved first and last residue. The D gene is left open where the match is weak. Clone sizes are given selectively: once, few, many, or a class where the clone is expanded.

J gene: TRBJ1-1; clone size: NA; D gene: NA; V gene: TRBV4-1; CDR3 DNA: TGCGCCAGCAGCCAAGGACAGCTCATGAACACTGAAGCTTTCTTT; CDR3 protein: CASSQGQLMNTEAFF
J gene: TRBJ2-7; clone size: NA; D gene: NA; V gene: TRBV6-1; CDR3 DNA: TGTGCCACCGGGATCCTAGCGCCCTACTCCTACGAGCAGTACTTC; CDR3 protein: CATGILAPYSYEQYF
J gene: TRBJ1-3; clone size: few; D gene: NA; V gene: TRBV5-1; CDR3 DNA: TGCGCCAGCAGCTTGGAGGGGACGGCTGGAAACACCATATATTTT; CDR3 protein: CASSLEGTAGNTIYF
J gene: TRBJ2-3; clone size: NA; D gene: NA; V gene: TRBV9; CDR3 DNA: TGTGCCAGCAGCGTAGGAGTATTATCTAGCACAGATACGCAGTATTTT; CDR3 protein: CASSVGVLSSTDTQYF
J gene: TRBJ2-1; clone size: NA; D gene: NA; V gene: TRBV7-9; CDR3 DNA: TGTGCCAGCAGCTCGTCGGTTTCCAATGAGCAGTTCTTC; CDR3 protein: CASSSSVSNEQFF
J gene: TRBJ1-5; clone size: NA; D gene: NA; V gene: TRBV19; CDR3 DNA: TGTGCCAGTAGTATAGTTTGGACAGTGTATCAGCCCCAGCATTTT; CDR3 protein: CASSIVWTVYQPQHF
J gene: TRBJ1-2; clone size: NA; D gene: NA; V gene: TRBV5-6; CDR3 DNA: TGTGCCAGCAGCCCCTCGGGATATGGCTACACCTTC; CDR3 protein: CASSPSGYGYTF
J gene: TRBJ2-2; clone size: NA; D gene: NA; V gene: TRBV9; CDR3 DNA: TGTGCCAGCAGCGATAAGGTTCCCGGGGAGCTGTTTTTT; CDR3 protein: CASSDKVPGELFF
J gene: TRBJ1-2; clone size: NA; D gene: TRBD1; V gene: TRBV25-1; CDR3 DNA: TGTGCCAGCGGGACAGGGGGCTCCTACACCTTC; CDR3 protein: CASGTGGSYTF
J gene: TRBJ2-3; clone size: NA; D gene: NA; V gene: TRBV10-3; CDR3 DNA: TGTGCCATCAGTGGGCTTTCGGGACGGATCACAGATACGCAGTATTTT; CDR3 protein: CAISGLSGRITDTQYF
J gene: TRBJ2-3; clone size: NA; D gene: NA; V gene: TRBV2; CDR3 DNA: TGTGCCCCCGAATTTAGAGATACGCAGTATTTT; CDR3 protein: CAPEFRDTQYF
J gene: TRBJ1-1; clone size: NA; D gene: NA; V gene: TRBV29-1; CDR3 DNA: TGCAGCGTTGAAACGGGGCTGAACACTGAAGCTTTCTTT; CDR3 protein: CSVETGLNTEAFF
J gene: TRBJ2-7; clone size: NA; D gene: NA; V gene: TRBV5-1; CDR3 DNA: TGCGCCAGCAGCCCGGACCCGTATTTCTACGAGCAGTACTTC; CDR3 protein: CASSPDPYFYEQYF
J gene: TRBJ2-7; clone size: NA; D gene: NA; V gene: TRBV19; CDR3 DNA: TGTGCCAGTAGTATAGTCCCAGCAGGCGAGCAGTACTTC; CDR3 protein: CASSIVPAGEQYF
J gene: TRBJ2-1; clone size: NA; D gene: NA; V gene: TRBV29-1; CDR3 DNA: TGCAGCGTTCCCGGGCTAGCCTACAATGAGCAGTTCTTC; CDR3 protein: CSVPGLAYNEQFF
J gene: TRBJ1-5; clone size: NA; D gene: NA; V gene: TRBV6-1; CDR3 DNA: TGTGCCAGCAGTGAAGGGCTTACAGGCTGGAATCAGCCCCAGCATTTT; CDR3 protein: CASSEGLTGWNQPQHF
J gene: TRBJ2-3; clone size: NA; D gene: NA; V gene: TRBV5-3; CDR3 DNA: TGTGCCAGCAGCCCGGACCAGGGTACAGATACGCAGTATTTT; CDR3 protein: CASSPDQGTDTQYF
J gene: TRBJ1-1; clone size: NA; D gene: TRBD1; V gene: TRBV30; CDR3 DNA: TGTGCCTTCTACAGGGGGGGGAACACTGAAGCTTTCTTT; CDR3 protein: CAFYRGGNTEAFF
J gene: TRBJ2-5; clone size: NA; D gene: NA; V gene: TRBV7-9; CDR3 DNA: TGTGCCAGCAGCTCAGCTACAGAAGACCAAGAGACCCAGTACTTC; CDR3 protein: CASSSATEDQETQYF
J gene: TRBJ1-4; clone size: NA; D gene: NA; V gene: TRBV28; CDR3 DNA: TGTGCCAGCAGTTTTTTGGCAAACCCCGGGGAAAAACTGTTTTTT; CDR3 protein: CASSFLANPGEKLFF
J gene: TRBJ2-1; clone size: NA; D gene: NA; V gene: TRBV9; CDR3 DNA: TGTGCCAGCAGCGTAGGCGTTAGCGGATACTACAATGAGCAGTTCTTC; CDR3 protein: CASSVGVSGYYNEQFF
J gene: TRBJ2-1; clone size: NA; D gene: TRBD2; V gene: TRBV10-1; CDR3 DNA: TGCGCCAGCAGTGAGTGGCGGGAGGGCCCTCGGAATGAGCAGTTCTTC; CDR3 protein: CASSEWREGPRNEQFF
J gene: TRBJ2-2; clone size: NA; D gene: TRBD2; V gene: TRBV7-9; CDR3 DNA: TGTGCCAGCAGTTCCCGACTAGCGGGAGGGCCCGGGGAGCTGTTTTTT; CDR3 protein: CASSSRLAGGPGELFF
J gene: TRBJ2-7; clone size: NA; D gene: TRBD2; V gene: TRBV11-2; CDR3 DNA: TGTGCCAGCAAATTCCCCGGGGGGAACTACGAGCAGTACTTC; CDR3 protein: CASKFPGGNYEQYF
J gene: TRBJ1-4; clone size: NA; D gene: NA; V gene: TRBV7-9; CDR3 DNA: TGTGCCAGCAGCTGGGCCGCTAGAAATGAACTGTTTTTT; CDR3 protein: CASSWAARNELFF
J gene: TRBJ2-3; clone size: NA; D gene: NA; V gene: TRBV7-9; CDR3 DNA: TGTGCCAGCAGCTTAGGCGCGACTCTCACAGATACGCAGTATTTT; CDR3 protein: CASSLGATLTDTQYF
J gene: TRBJ2-7; clone size: NA; D gene: NA; V gene: TRBV27; CDR3 DNA: TGTGCCAGCAGTTCAGTCAGGGGTCGATTCTACGAGCAGTACTTC; CDR3 protein: CASSSVRGRFYEQYF
J gene: TRBJ2-7; clone size: NA; D gene: TRBD2; V gene: TRBV28; CDR3 DNA: TGTGCCAGCACCCTCCGGCGGGAGACCTACGAGCAGTACTTC; CDR3 protein: CASTLRRETYEQYF
J gene: TRBJ1-5; clone size: NA; D gene: NA; V gene: TRBV5-4; CDR3 DNA: TGTGCCAGCAGCCGAGGACAGCCCCAGCATTTT; CDR3 protein: CASSRGQPQHF
J gene: TRBJ2-1; clone size: NA; D gene: NA; V gene: TRBV7-9; CDR3 DNA: TGTGCCAGCAGCTTTGGACAGAGTGGAGTTTACAATGAGCAGTTCTTC; CDR3 protein: CASSFGQSGVYNEQFF
J gene: TRBJ2-2; clone size: NA; D gene: NA; V gene: TRBV9; CDR3 DNA: TGTGCCAGCAGCGTAGACAGGTTTCTCCGGGGTACCGGGGAGCTGTTTTTT; CDR3 protein: CASSVDRFLRGTGELFF
J gene: TRBJ1-5; clone size: NA; D gene: NA; V gene: TRBV29-1; CDR3 DNA: TGCAGCGTTAGAGACAAGGGAAGGAATCAGCCCCAGCATTTT; CDR3 protein: CSVRDKGRNQPQHF
J gene: TRBJ2-7; clone size: NA; D gene: TRBD1; V gene: TRBV5-5; CDR3 DNA: TGTGCCAGCAGCGCGCACAGGGGCTCCTACGAGCAGTACTTC; CDR3 protein: CASSAHRGSYEQYF
J gene: TRBJ2-7; clone size: NA; D gene: NA; V gene: TRBV5-8; CDR3 DNA: TGTGCCAGCAGAATGATGTACGAGCAGTACTTC; CDR3 protein: CASRMMYEQYF
J gene: TRBJ2-5; clone size: NA; D gene: TRBD1; V gene: TRBV7-9; CDR3 DNA: TGTGCCAGCAGCTTGCAGGGGGCTGGCGACTTC; CDR3 protein: CASSLQGAGDF
J gene: TRBJ2-5; clone size: NA; D gene: TRBD1; V gene: TRBV15; CDR3 DNA: TGTGCCACCAGCGATAAAAAGGACAGGGGGCTGGAGACCCAGTACTTC; CDR3 protein: CATSDKKDRGLETQYF
J gene: TRBJ2-1; clone size: NA; D gene: NA; V gene: TRBV6-5; CDR3 DNA: TGTGCCAGCAGTTACCGGCAAAACTCCTACAATGAGCAGTTCTTC; CDR3 protein: CASSYRQNSYNEQFF
J gene: TRBJ2-1; clone size: NA; D gene: TRBD1; V gene: TRBV4-3; CDR3 DNA: TGCGCCAGCAGCCAGGCCCGAGGGACAGGGGGGAATGAGCAGTTCTTC; CDR3 protein: CASSQARGTGGNEQFF
J gene: TRBJ1-1; clone size: NA; D gene: NA; V gene: TRBV10-1; CDR3 DNA: TGCGCCAGCAGTGAGGGCGGCGGGAACACTGAAGCTTTCTTT; CDR3 protein: CASSEGGGNTEAFF
J gene: TRBJ2-1; clone size: NA; D gene: NA; V gene: TRBV9; CDR3 DNA: TGTGCCAGCAGCGGGGTACTCTTGGGGAATGAGCAGTTCTTC; CDR3 protein: CASSGVLLGNEQFF
J gene: TRBJ1-3; clone size: NA; D gene: TRBD1; V gene: TRBV6-1; CDR3 DNA: TGTGCCAGCAGTGGACGGGACAGGGGGGTTGGAAACACCATATATTTT; CDR3 protein: CASSGRDRGVGNTIYF
J gene: TRBJ2-6; clone size: NA; D gene: NA; V gene: TRBV29-1; CDR3 DNA: TGCAGCGTTGATGAGGGAACTGGGGCCAACGTCCTGACTTTC; CDR3 protein: CSVDEGTGANVLTF